This is a list of T cell receptor beta chains from one sample in a study of cytomegalovirus exposure and HLA in healthy donors. Sequencing used immunoSEQ multiplex PCR; TCRdb keeps in-frame clones, though not all of them. The sample has around 140,000 clones; roughly four fifths are singletons. Sequencing was done on a sample of PBMCs. Receptors originate from a man younger than 30 in good health and CMV-seropositive. Each CDR3 is given with its conserved first and last residue. D genes are given only for firm matches. Part of the rows lack a size; the others show once, few, many or a class for expanded clones.

size: -
V: TRBV19
D: TRBD1
J: TRBJ1-2
CDR3: CASTGGEYYGYTF
DNA: TGTGCCAGCACAGGGGGAGAGTACTATGGCTACACCTTC

size: -
V: TRBV5-4
D: TRBD2
J: TRBJ2-2
CDR3: CASSLVGGSAGELFF
DNA: TGTGCCAGCAGCTTGGTGGGGGGGAGTGCCGGGGAGCTGTTTTTT

size: -
V: TRBV27
D: -
J: TRBJ1-5
CDR3: CASSRPAGASYSNQPQHF
DNA: TGTGCCAGCAGTCGGCCGGCGGGGGCCAGCTATAGCAATCAGCCCCAGCATTTT

size: -
V: TRBV28
D: -
J: TRBJ2-7
CDR3: CASRTPYEQYF
DNA: TGTGCCAGCAGAACCCCCTACGAGCAGTACTTC

size: -
V: TRBV12-5
D: -
J: TRBJ2-1
CDR3: CASGLDLGPYNEQFF
DNA: TGTGCTAGTGGATTGGACCTGGGGCCCTACAATGAGCAGTTCTTC

size: -
V: TRBV27
D: TRBD2
J: TRBJ2-7
CDR3: CASSWGGSLYEQYF
DNA: TGTGCCAGCAGCTGGGGGGGGTCGCTCTACGAGCAGTACTTC

size: -
V: TRBV12-5
D: -
J: TRBJ2-3
CDR3: CASGGSGTYTDTQYF
DNA: TGTGCTAGTGGGGGATCGGGAACCTACACAGATACGCAGTATTTT

size: -
V: TRBV5-4
D: -
J: TRBJ1-3
CDR3: CASSPSPRRGNTIYF
DNA: TGTGCCAGCAGCCCCAGCCCCCGGAGAGGAAACACCATATATTTT

size: -
V: TRBV6-1
D: TRBD1
J: TRBJ1-2
CDR3: CASSSTGGLWTGYTF
DNA: TGTGCCAGCAGTTCTACAGGGGGCCTGTGGACGGGCTACACCTTC

size: -
V: TRBV27
D: -
J: TRBJ2-5
CDR3: CASSTKTPTGIVETQYF
DNA: TGTGCCAGCAGTACCAAAACACCAACAGGAATTGTAGAGACCCAGTACTTC

size: -
V: TRBV4-1
D: -
J: TRBJ2-3
CDR3: CASSERSTDTQYF
DNA: TGCGCCAGCAGCGAGAGAAGCACAGATACGCAGTATTTT

size: -
V: TRBV28
D: TRBD2
J: TRBJ2-7
CDR3: CASTFSGRPYEQYF
DNA: TGTGCCAGCACCTTTAGCGGGAGGCCATACGAGCAGTACTTC

size: -
V: TRBV18
D: TRBD1
J: TRBJ2-5
CDR3: CASSPLPGQGVETQYF
DNA: TGTGCCAGCTCACCACTTCCGGGACAGGGGGTTGAGACCCAGTACTTC

size: -
V: TRBV2
D: TRBD2
J: TRBJ2-1
CDR3: CASRLAAGNEQFF
DNA: TGTGCCTCCAGACTAGCGGCGGGGAATGAGCAGTTCTTC

size: -
V: TRBV7-9
D: -
J: TRBJ1-4
CDR3: CASSFDYEKLFF
DNA: TGTGCCAGCAGCTTCGACTATGAAAAACTGTTTTTT

size: -
V: TRBV7-9
D: -
J: TRBJ2-2
CDR3: CASSDRGTTGELFF
DNA: TGTGCCAGCAGTGATCGGGGGACCACCGGGGAGCTGTTTTTT

size: -
V: TRBV7-9
D: -
J: TRBJ2-7
CDR3: CASSSTKGKRGYEQYF
DNA: TGTGCCAGCAGCTCCACCAAGGGGAAGAGAGGCTACGAGCAGTACTTC

size: -
V: TRBV10-2
D: TRBD2
J: TRBJ2-2
CDR3: CASRTGLAGVTGELFF
DNA: TGCGCCAGCAGGACGGGACTAGCGGGAGTTACCGGGGAGCTGTTTTTT

size: -
V: TRBV28
D: -
J: TRBJ2-1
CDR3: CASSSPGDPIRNEQFF
DNA: TGTGCCAGCAGCTCTCCGGGGGACCCAATTCGCAATGAGCAGTTCTTC

size: -
V: TRBV30
D: -
J: TRBJ2-3
CDR3: CAWAGGRAGRGTDTQYF
DNA: TGTGCCTGGGCTGGGGGGAGAGCGGGAAGGGGGACAGATACGCAGTATTTT

size: -
V: TRBV5-1
D: TRBD2
J: TRBJ2-5
CDR3: CASSSLARQETQYF
DNA: TGCGCCAGCAGCTCACTAGCGCGCCAAGAGACCCAGTACTTC

size: -
V: TRBV4-1
D: TRBD2
J: TRBJ2-7
CDR3: CASSQVVLAGNYEQYF
DNA: TGCGCCAGCAGCCAAGTTGTCCTAGCGGGGAACTACGAGCAGTACTTC

size: -
V: TRBV11-3
D: TRBD1
J: TRBJ1-1
CDR3: CASSLAGQMNTEAFF
DNA: TGTGCCAGCAGCTTAGCGGGACAGATGAACACTGAAGCTTTCTTT

size: -
V: TRBV30
D: -
J: TRBJ1-2
CDR3: CAGTFRGYYGYTF
DNA: TGTGCCGGGACCTTCCGGGGATACTATGGCTACACCTTC

size: few
V: TRBV2
D: -
J: TRBJ2-1
CDR3: CASEASEQFF
DNA: TGTGCCAGCGAGGCTTCCGAGCAGTTCTTC

size: -
V: TRBV5-1
D: TRBD1
J: TRBJ2-3
CDR3: CASSAGQGGWSTDTQYF
DNA: TGCGCCAGCAGCGCCGGACAGGGCGGTTGGAGCACAGATACGCAGTATTTT

size: few
V: TRBV4-2
D: TRBD2
J: TRBJ2-2
CDR3: CASSQAELAGAGELFF
DNA: TGTGCCAGCAGCCAAGCTGAATTAGCGGGAGCCGGGGAGCTGTTTTTT

size: -
V: TRBV6-1
D: -
J: TRBJ2-1
CDR3: CASRNRDSNEQFF
DNA: TGTGCCAGCAGGAACCGGGACTCCAATGAGCAGTTCTTC

size: -
V: TRBV28
D: -
J: TRBJ2-7
CDR3: CASSYGQTYEQYF
DNA: TGTGCCAGCAGTTACGGACAGACCTACGAGCAGTACTTC

size: few
V: TRBV4-1
D: -
J: TRBJ2-3
CDR3: CASSPRSATDTQYF
DNA: TGCGCCAGCAGCCCACGGAGCGCGACAGATACGCAGTATTTT

size: -
V: TRBV5-1
D: TRBD1
J: TRBJ2-7
CDR3: CASSFGGTGDSYEQYF
DNA: TGCGCCAGCAGCTTTGGTGGGACAGGGGACTCCTACGAGCAGTACTTC

size: -
V: TRBV6-5
D: -
J: TRBJ2-7
CDR3: CATSPGGEQYF
DNA: TGTGCCACTTCTCCGGGTGGCGAGCAGTACTTC

size: few
V: TRBV7-9
D: TRBD2
J: TRBJ2-1
CDR3: CASSEAWTSGREGDEQFF
DNA: TGTGCCAGCAGCGAGGCTTGGACTAGCGGGAGGGAAGGGGATGAGCAGTTCTTC

size: -
V: TRBV5-4
D: TRBD1
J: TRBJ1-2
CDR3: CASSQGQGVGYTF
DNA: TGTGCCAGCAGCCAGGGACAGGGAGTTGGCTACACCTTC

size: few
V: TRBV25-1
D: -
J: TRBJ1-4
CDR3: CASSRPGEKLFF
DNA: TGTGCCAGCAGTCGACCGGGGGAAAAACTGTTTTTT

size: -
V: TRBV28
D: TRBD1
J: TRBJ2-6
CDR3: CASSSTGAGANVLTF
DNA: TGTGCCAGCAGTTCGACAGGGGCCGGGGCCAACGTCCTGACTTTC

size: once
V: TRBV2
D: TRBD2
J: TRBJ2-7
CDR3: CASSETSRPYEQYF
DNA: TGTGCCAGCAGTGAGACTAGCCGCCCCTACGAGCAGTACTTC

size: -
V: TRBV10-3
D: -
J: TRBJ1-2
CDR3: CAISESMGHYGYTF
DNA: TGTGCCATCAGTGAGTCGATGGGCCACTATGGCTACACCTTC

size: -
V: TRBV4-1
D: TRBD1
J: TRBJ1-2
CDR3: CASRLSGTGPDYGYTF
DNA: TGCGCCAGCAGACTCTCCGGGACAGGGCCTGATTATGGCTACACCTTC

size: -
V: TRBV28
D: -
J: TRBJ1-2
CDR3: CACGGGYTF
DNA: TGTGCGTGTGGCGGAGGCTACACCTTC

size: few
V: TRBV6-6
D: TRBD2
J: TRBJ2-3
CDR3: CASSASGRSADTQYF
DNA: TGTGCCAGCAGTGCTAGCGGGAGGAGTGCAGATACGCAGTATTTT

size: -
V: TRBV27
D: -
J: TRBJ1-1
CDR3: CASSLSGGLEAFF
DNA: TGTGCCAGCAGTTTATCGGGCGGGTTGGAAGCTTTCTTT

size: -
V: TRBV13
D: -
J: TRBJ1-3
CDR3: CASSSFTGRSSSGNTIYF
DNA: TGTGCCAGCAGCTCCTTTACAGGGCGCTCCAGCTCTGGAAACACCATATATTTT

size: -
V: TRBV27
D: TRBD1
J: TRBJ1-2
CDR3: CASSLTGGYGYTF
DNA: TGTGCCAGCAGTTTAACAGGGGGCTATGGCTACACCTTC

size: -
V: TRBV2
D: -
J: TRBJ1-3
CDR3: CASTEGGAGNTIYF
DNA: TGTGCCAGCACCGAAGGGGGGGCTGGAAACACCATATATTTT